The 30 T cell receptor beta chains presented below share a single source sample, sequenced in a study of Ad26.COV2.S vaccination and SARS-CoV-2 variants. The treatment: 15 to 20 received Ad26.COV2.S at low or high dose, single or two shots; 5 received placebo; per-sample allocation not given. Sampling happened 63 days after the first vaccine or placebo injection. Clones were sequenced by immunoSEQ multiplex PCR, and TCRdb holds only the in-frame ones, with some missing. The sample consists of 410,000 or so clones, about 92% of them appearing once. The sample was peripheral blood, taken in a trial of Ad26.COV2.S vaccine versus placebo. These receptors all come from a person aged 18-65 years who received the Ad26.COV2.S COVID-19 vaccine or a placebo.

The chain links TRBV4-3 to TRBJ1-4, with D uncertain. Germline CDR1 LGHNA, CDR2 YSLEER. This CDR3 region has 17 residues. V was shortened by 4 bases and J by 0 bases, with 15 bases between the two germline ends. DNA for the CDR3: TGCGCCAGCAGCCGACGCCCAACGGGTTCAACTAATGAAAAACTGTTTTTT. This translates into CASSRRPTGSTNEKLFF.

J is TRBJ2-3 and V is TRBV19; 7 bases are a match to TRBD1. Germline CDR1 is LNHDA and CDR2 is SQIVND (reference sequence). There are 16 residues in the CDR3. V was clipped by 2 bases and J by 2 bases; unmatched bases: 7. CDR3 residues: CASSIPGQDPTDTQYF. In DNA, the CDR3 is TGTGCCAGTAGTATACCAGGACAGGACCCCACAGATACGCAGTATTTT.

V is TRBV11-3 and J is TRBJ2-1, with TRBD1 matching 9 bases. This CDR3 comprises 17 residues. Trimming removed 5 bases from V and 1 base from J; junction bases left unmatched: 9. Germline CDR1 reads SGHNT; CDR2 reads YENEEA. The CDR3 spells CASSQTGQGVSYNEQFF. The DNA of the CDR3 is TGTGCCAGCAGCCAGACGGGACAGGGTGTTTCCTACAATGAGCAGTTCTTC.

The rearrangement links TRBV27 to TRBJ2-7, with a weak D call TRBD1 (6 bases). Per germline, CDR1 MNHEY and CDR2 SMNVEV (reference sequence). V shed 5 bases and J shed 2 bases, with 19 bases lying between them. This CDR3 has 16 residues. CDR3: CASSPYREPRTYEQYF. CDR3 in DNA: TGTGCCAGCAGTCCTTACAGGGAGCCTCGAACCTACGAGCAGTACTTC.

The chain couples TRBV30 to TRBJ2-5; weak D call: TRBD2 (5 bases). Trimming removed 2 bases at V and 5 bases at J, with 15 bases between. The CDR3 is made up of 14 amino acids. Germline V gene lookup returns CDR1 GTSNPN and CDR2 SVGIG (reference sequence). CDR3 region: CAWSNGLPGETQYF. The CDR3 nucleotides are TGTGCCTGGAGTAATGGACTGCCCGGGGAGACCCAGTACTTC. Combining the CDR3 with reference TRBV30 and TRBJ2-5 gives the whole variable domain SQTIHQWPATLVQPVGSPLSLECTVEGTSNPNLYWYRQAAGRGLQLLFYSVGIGQISSEVPQNLSASRPQDRQFILSSKKLLLSDSGFYLCAWSNGLPGETQYFGPGTRLLVL.

The CDR3 nucleotides are TGTGCCAGCAGCCAAGTGAGGGGGCGAGGGGAGACCCAGTACTTC. This codes for CASSQVRGRGETQYF. The V call is TRBV3-1 (or the pseudogene TRBV3-2), the J call TRBJ2-5; 7 bases map to TRBD1. The trim removed 1 base at V and 5 bases at J, leaving 7 bases unmatched. The V gene's germline CDR1 is LGHDT and CDR2 YNNKEL (reference sequence). CDR3 length equals 15 residues.

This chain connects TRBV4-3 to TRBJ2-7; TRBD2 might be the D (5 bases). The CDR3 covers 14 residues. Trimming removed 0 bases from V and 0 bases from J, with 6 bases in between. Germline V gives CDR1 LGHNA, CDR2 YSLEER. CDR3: CASSQERGSYEQYF. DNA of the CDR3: TGCGCCAGCAGCCAAGAACGGGGCTCCTACGAGCAGTACTTC.

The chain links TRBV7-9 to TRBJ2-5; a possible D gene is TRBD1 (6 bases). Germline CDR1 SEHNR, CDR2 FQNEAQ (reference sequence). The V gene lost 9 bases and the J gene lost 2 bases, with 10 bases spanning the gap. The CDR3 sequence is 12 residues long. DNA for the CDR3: TGTGCCAGTGGACAGACACAAGAGACCCAGTACTTC. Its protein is CASGQTQETQYF.

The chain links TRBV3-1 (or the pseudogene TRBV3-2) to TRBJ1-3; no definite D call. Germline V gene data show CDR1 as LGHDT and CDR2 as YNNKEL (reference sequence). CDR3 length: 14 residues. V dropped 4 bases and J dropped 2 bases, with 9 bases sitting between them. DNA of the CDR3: TGTGCCAGCAGCCTAGGGTCGGCTGGAAACACCATATATTTT. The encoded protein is CASSLGSAGNTIYF.

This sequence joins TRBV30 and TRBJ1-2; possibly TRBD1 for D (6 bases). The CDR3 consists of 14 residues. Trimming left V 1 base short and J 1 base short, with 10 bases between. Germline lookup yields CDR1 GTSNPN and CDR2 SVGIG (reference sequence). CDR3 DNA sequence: TGTGCCTGGAGTGGAGGGGGGATTAACTATGGCTACACCTTC. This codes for CAWSGGGINYGYTF.

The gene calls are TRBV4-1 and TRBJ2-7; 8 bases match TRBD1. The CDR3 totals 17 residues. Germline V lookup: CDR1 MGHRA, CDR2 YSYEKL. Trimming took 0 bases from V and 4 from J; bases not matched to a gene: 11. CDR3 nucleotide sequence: TGCGCCAGCAGCCAAGATTCGGGGGTACAGGGGGAGTACGAGCAGTACTTC. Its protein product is CASSQDSGVQGEYEQYF.

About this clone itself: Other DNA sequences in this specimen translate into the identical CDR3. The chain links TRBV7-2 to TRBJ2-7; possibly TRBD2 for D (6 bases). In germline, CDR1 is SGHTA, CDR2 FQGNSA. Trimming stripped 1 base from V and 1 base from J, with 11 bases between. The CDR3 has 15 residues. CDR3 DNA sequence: TGTGCCAGCAGCTTAGGGCCGGGGGAGTCCTACGAGCAGTACTTC. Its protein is CASSLGPGESYEQYF.

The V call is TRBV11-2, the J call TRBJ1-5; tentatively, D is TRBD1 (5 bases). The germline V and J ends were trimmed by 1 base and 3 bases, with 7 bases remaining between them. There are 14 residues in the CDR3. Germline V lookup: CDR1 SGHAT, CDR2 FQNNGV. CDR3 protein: CASSLAGNNQPQHF. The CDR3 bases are TGTGCCAGCAGCTTAGCAGGGAACAATCAGCCCCAGCATTTT.

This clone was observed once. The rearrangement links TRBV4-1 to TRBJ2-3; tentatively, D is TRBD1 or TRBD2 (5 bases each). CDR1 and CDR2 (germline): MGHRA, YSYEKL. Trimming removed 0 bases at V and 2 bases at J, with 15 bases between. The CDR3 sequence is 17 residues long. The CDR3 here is CASSQDQQGVVTDTQYF. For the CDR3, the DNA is TGCGCCAGCAGCCAAGATCAGCAGGGAGTAGTCACAGATACGCAGTATTTT.

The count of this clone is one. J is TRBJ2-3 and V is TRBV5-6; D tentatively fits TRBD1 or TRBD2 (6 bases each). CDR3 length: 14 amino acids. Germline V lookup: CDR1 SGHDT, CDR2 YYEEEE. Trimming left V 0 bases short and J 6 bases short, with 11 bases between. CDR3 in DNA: TGTGCCAGCAGCTTGGGGGGGGCCCAGGATACGCAGTATTTT. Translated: CASSLGGAQDTQYF.

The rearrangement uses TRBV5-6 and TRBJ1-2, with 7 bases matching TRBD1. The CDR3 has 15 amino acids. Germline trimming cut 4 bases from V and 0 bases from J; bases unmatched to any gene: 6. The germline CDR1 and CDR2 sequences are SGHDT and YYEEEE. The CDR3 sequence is CASSMRDRANYGYTF. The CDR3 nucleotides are TGTGCCAGCAGCATGAGGGACAGAGCTAACTATGGCTACACCTTC.

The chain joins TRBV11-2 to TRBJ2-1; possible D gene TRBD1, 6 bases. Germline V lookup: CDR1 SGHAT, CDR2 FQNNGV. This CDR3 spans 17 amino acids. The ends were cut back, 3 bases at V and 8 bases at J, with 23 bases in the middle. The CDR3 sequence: CASSFSLPGVKGDEQFF. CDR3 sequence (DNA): TGTGCCAGCAGCTTCAGCCTTCCTGGGGTGAAGGGGGATGAGCAGTTCTTC.

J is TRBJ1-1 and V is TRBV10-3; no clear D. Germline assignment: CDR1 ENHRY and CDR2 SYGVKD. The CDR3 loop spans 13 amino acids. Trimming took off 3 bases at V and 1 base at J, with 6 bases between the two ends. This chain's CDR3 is CAISDRANTEAFF. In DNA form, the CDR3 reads TGTGCCATCAGTGATAGGGCGAACACTGAAGCTTTCTTT.

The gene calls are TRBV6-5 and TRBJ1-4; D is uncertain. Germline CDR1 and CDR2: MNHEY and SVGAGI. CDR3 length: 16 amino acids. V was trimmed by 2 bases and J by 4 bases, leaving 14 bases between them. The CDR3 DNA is TGTGCCAGCAGTTACCGCGTAAGGCAGGTTAATGAAAAACTGTTTTTT. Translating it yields CASSYRVRQVNEKLFF.

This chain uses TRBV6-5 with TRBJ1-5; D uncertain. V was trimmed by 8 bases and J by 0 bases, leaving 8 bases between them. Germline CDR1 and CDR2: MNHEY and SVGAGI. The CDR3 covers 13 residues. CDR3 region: CASGSNSNQPQHF. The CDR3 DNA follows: TGTGCCAGCGGCAGTAATAGCAATCAGCCCCAGCATTTT.

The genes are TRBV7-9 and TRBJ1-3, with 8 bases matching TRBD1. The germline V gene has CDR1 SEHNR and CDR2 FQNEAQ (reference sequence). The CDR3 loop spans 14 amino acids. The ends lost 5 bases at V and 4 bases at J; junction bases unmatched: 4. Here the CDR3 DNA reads TGTGCCAGCAGCCCGACAGGGGTAGGAAACACCATATATTTT. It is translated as CASSPTGVGNTIYF.

This CDR3 reads CASSRQGDRDQPQHF. For the CDR3, the DNA is TGTGCCAGCAGTCGACAGGGGGATCGGGATCAGCCCCAGCATTTT. The chain recombines TRBV27 with TRBJ1-5; TRBD1 agrees at 9 bases. This CDR3 has 15 amino acids. J lost 5 bases, V lost 5 bases, and 7 bases had no gene match. From germline, CDR1 is MNHEY and CDR2 SMNVEV (reference sequence).

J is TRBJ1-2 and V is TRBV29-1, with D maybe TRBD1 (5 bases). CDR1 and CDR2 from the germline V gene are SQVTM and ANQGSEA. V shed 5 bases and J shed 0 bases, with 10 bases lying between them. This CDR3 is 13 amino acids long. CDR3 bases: TGCAGCGTTTGGGGCACAGCTAACTATGGCTACACCTTC. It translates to CSVWGTANYGYTF.

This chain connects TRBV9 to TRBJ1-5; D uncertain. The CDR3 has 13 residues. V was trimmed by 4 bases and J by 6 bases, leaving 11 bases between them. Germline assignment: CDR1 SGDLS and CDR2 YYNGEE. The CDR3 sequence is CASSQSVGQPQHF. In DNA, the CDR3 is TGTGCCAGCAGCCAAAGCGTGGGTCAGCCCCAGCATTTT.

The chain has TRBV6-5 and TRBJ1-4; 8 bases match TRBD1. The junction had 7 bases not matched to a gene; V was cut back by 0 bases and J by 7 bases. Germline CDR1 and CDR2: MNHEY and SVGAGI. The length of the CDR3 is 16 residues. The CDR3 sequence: CASSYSQGAHSEKLFF. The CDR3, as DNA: TGTGCCAGCAGTTACTCCCAGGGGGCGCACTCTGAAAAACTGTTTTTT.

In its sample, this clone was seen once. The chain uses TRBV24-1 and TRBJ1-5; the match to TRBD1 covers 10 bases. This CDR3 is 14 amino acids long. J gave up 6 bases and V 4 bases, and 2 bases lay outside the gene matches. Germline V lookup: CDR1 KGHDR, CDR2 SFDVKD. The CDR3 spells CATSDDRGLQPQHF. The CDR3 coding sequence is TGTGCCACCAGTGACGACAGGGGGCTTCAGCCCCAGCATTTT.

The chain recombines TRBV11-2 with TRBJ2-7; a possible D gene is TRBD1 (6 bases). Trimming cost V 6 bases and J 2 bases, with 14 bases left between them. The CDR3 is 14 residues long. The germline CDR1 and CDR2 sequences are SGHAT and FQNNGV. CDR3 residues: CASSAEAGAYEQYF. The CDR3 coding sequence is TGTGCCAGCAGTGCCGAGGCAGGGGCCTACGAGCAGTACTTC.

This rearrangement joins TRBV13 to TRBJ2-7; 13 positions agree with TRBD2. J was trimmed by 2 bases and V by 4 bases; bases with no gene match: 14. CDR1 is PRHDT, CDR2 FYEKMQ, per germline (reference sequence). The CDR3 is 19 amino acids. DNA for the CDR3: TGTGCCAGCAGCTCTACTGGGACTAGCGGGGCCCGGGGCGCCTACGAGCAGTACTTC. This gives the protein CASSSTGTSGARGAYEQYF.

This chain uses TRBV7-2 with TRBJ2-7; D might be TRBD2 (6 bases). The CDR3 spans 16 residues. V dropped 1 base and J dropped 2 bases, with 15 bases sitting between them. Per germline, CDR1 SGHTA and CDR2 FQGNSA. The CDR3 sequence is CASSLDSGHRTYEQYF. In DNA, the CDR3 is TGTGCCAGCAGCTTAGACAGCGGGCATAGAACCTACGAGCAGTACTTC.

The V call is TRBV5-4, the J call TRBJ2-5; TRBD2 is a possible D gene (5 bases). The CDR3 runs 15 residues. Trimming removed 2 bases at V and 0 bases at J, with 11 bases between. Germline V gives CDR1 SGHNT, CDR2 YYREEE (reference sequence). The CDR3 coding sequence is TGTGCCAGCAGCTTTGGCGGGCAGAACCAAGAGACCCAGTACTTC. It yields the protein CASSFGGQNQETQYF.